This is a list of T cell receptor beta chains from one sample in a study of CD8 T cells in ankylosing spondylitis. MiXCR, run by TCRdb on the 5' RACE reads, gives a single entry per CDR3 protein. The table lists about 240,000 distinct CDR3 sequences, 8% to 9.5% of them singletons. The sample comprised blood, either unsorted or a sorted T cell fraction (not recorded which). These receptors originate from a male donor with ankylosing spondylitis or in good health (not recorded which). Each CDR3 is given with its conserved first and last residue. D genes are given only for firm matches. A row's size may be missing; if present it is once, few, many or a size class.

>many|.|TRBV27|TRBJ2-2
TGTGCCAGCAGTTTAAGGAGCTGGGGTGAGCTGTTTTTT
CASSLRSWGELFF
>many|.|TRBV9|TRBJ2-1
TGTGCCAGCAGCGTTACCCAAATCGATGAGCAGTTCTTC
CASSVTQIDEQFF
>.|TRBD1|TRBV13|TRBJ2-3
TGTGCCAGCAGCTTTTCCCCGGGACAGGGGGCCCCTGGGTCGACAGATACGCAGTATTTT
CASSFSPGQGAPGSTDTQYF
>many|.|TRBV7-2|TRBJ2-7
TGTGCCAGCAGCTTAGCGGGGTCCGCTTCCGAGCAGTACTTC
CASSLAGSASEQYF
>few|.|TRBV27|TRBJ2-6
TGTGCCAGCAGTTTATCGTTCTACAGGTTACTCTCTGGGGCCAACGTCCTGACTTTC
CASSLSFYRLLSGANVLTF
>many|.|TRBV4-2|TRBJ2-7
TGTGCCAGCAGCCAAGGTGCCACCGGGATCTACTACGAGCAGTACTTC
CASSQGATGIYYEQYF
>many|TRBD2|TRBV7-3|TRBJ2-1
TGTGCCAGCGGCTCACCGGGACTAGCGCCTTTAAGGGGCTACAATGAGCAGTTCTTC
CASGSPGLAPLRGYNEQFF
>.|.|TRBV11-1|TRBJ2-7
TGTGCCAGCAGCTTAGCGCTAGGCGGCAGGGGCGCATTTCACTACGAGCAGTACTTC
CASSLALGGRGAFHYEQYF
>few|.|TRBV7-2|TRBJ2-3
TGTGCCAGCAGCCGGACCCCCGGGACGCAGTATTTT
CASSRTPGTQYF
>many|TRBD2|TRBV9|TRBJ2-3
TGTGCCAGCAGTGGGACTGCGGGGGGGGTTACAGATACGCAGTATTTT
CASSGTAGGVTDTQYF
>many|TRBD2|TRBV12-3/TRBV12-4|TRBJ2-1
TGTGCCAGCAGTCAACAAAAACTAGCGGGAGGGACCTACAATGAGCAGTTCTTC
CASSQQKLAGGTYNEQFF
>.|TRBD1|TRBV4-1|TRBJ2-6
TGCGCCAGCAGCCAAGCCGGGACAGCTGGGGCCAACGTCCTGACTTTC
CASSQAGTAGANVLTF
>.|.|TRBV27|TRBJ1-2
TGTGCCAGCAGCCCGGCAGGCGACCTTTATGGCTACACCTTC
CASSPAGDLYGYTF
>many|TRBD2|TRBV20-1|TRBJ2-4
TGCAGCTGCCTCGGGAGGGGATCTGCCAAAAACATTCAGTACTTC
CSCLGRGSAKNIQYF
>many|TRBD1|TRBV29-1|TRBJ2-1
TGCAGCGTTGAGGGACAGAGGAAATACAATGAGCAGTTCTTC
CSVEGQRKYNEQFF
>many|.|TRBV20-1|TRBJ2-3
TGCAGTGCGAAAGGAAGCACAGATACGCAGTATTTT
CSAKGSTDTQYF
>.|.|TRBV12-3/TRBV12-4|TRBJ1-5
TGTGCCAGCAGTCCTCCGGGACGGGCGAATCAGCCCCAGCATTTT
CASSPPGRANQPQHF
>.|.|TRBV19|TRBJ1-5
TGTGCCAGTAGGATGACAGAACTGCGCAATCAGCCCCAGCATTTT
CASRMTELRNQPQHF
>many|.|TRBV14|TRBJ2-7
TGTGCCAGCAGCCGATTCGACGTCTCCTACGAGCAGTACTTC
CASSRFDVSYEQYF
>many|TRBD1|TRBV7-9|TRBJ1-2
TGTGCCAGCAGCCCCGGGACAGGGGATTTCGTCTATGGCTACACCTTC
CASSPGTGDFVYGYTF
>many|.|TRBV3-1|TRBJ2-3
TGTGCCAGCAGCCAAGAATCTAGCTTGAGCGTGGGCACAGATACGCAGTATTTT
CASSQESSLSVGTDTQYF
>many|.|TRBV6-1|TRBJ2-1
TGTGCCAGCAGTCTTCAGGGACACGGCTCCTACAATGAGCAGTTCTTC
CASSLQGHGSYNEQFF
>many|.|TRBV7-3|TRBJ2-3
TGTGCCAGCAGCTTAATAGCAGCTAGCACAGATACGCAGTATTTT
CASSLIAASTDTQYF
>.|.|TRBV11-2|TRBJ2-3
TGTGCCAGCAGCCTCGTGGGGGGAGTCCCCACAGATACGCAGTATTTT
CASSLVGGVPTDTQYF
>many|TRBD2|TRBV24-1|TRBJ2-1
TGTGCCACCAGTGATTTAATAGCGGGAGAGGGGGATGAGCAGTTCTTC
CATSDLIAGEGDEQFF
>.|TRBD2|TRBV3-1|TRBJ2-5
TGTGCCAGCAGCCAAGGATCTAGCGGGTCTGAGACCCAGTACTTC
CASSQGSSGSETQYF
>.|TRBD1|TRBV20-1|TRBJ1-4
TGCAGTGCTAGGGGACAGCTTAATGAAAAACTGTTTTTT
CSARGQLNEKLFF
>.|.|TRBV2|TRBJ1-6
TGTGCCAGCAGGGCGACAGGAGATAATTCACCCCTCCACTTT
CASRATGDNSPLHF
>many|TRBD1|TRBV4-2|TRBJ2-1
TGTGCCAGCAGCCAGGATACCGGGACAGGGTACAATGAGCAGTTCTTC
CASSQDTGTGYNEQFF
>many|TRBD1|TRBV3-1|TRBJ1-2
TGTGCCAGCAGCCAAGGACAGGGGGCCCACTATGGCTACACCTTC
CASSQGQGAHYGYTF
>many|.|TRBV5-1|TRBJ1-3
TGCGCCAGCAGCGCCCAGGGCTCTGGAAACACCATATATTTT
CASSAQGSGNTIYF
>many|.|TRBV7-2|TRBJ2-6
TGTGCCAGCAGCTTACAACGCAACTCTGGGGCCAACGTCCTGACTTTC
CASSLQRNSGANVLTF
>many|.|TRBV5-1|TRBJ2-7
TGCGCCAGCAGCTTGGCCTCACAGGGTGTCGAGCAGTACTTC
CASSLASQGVEQYF
>.|.|TRBV12-3/TRBV12-4|TRBJ1-2
TGTGCCAGCTGCCCCCGAGTGATCAACTATGGCTACACCTTC
CASCPRVINYGYTF
>.|.|TRBV11-2|TRBJ1-1
TGTGCCAGCAGCTCACATGGGGTGGCGGACACTGAAGCTTTCTTT
CASSSHGVADTEAFF
>.|TRBD1|TRBV7-2|TRBJ2-5
TGTGCCAGCAGCCACAAACGACAGGGGGCACAAGAGACCCAGTACTTC
CASSHKRQGAQETQYF
>few|TRBD1|TRBV9|TRBJ1-1
TGTGCCAGCAACCCGGGACAGACTTCGAACACTGAAGCTTTCTTT
CASNPGQTSNTEAFF
>many|TRBD2|TRBV5-1|TRBJ2-4
TGCGCCAGCAGTAGGGAGGGGTCCAAAAACATTCAGTACTTC
CASSREGSKNIQYF
>.|.|TRBV7-2|TRBJ2-7
TGTGCCAGCAGCCTCGAGGCGCAGGATCCCTACGAGCAGTACTTC
CASSLEAQDPYEQYF
>many|TRBD2|TRBV6-2/TRBV6-3|TRBJ2-3
TGTGCCAGCAGAGGACTAGCGGTCACAGATACGCAGTATTTT
CASRGLAVTDTQYF
>many|TRBD1|TRBV12-3/TRBV12-4|TRBJ1-2
TGTGCCAGCAGCAGGGACAGGGAAGGCTACACCTTC
CASSRDREGYTF
>many|TRBD2|TRBV9|TRBJ2-2
TGTGCCAGCAGCGTAGGCGGGAGGCGGGAGCTGTTTTTT
CASSVGGRRELFF
>many|TRBD2|TRBV10-3|TRBJ2-3
TGTGCCATCAGCAAGGGACTAGCGACTAGCACAGATACGCAGTATTTT
CAISKGLATSTDTQYF
>many|TRBD2|TRBV5-6|TRBJ2-7
TGTGCCAGCAGTGGGACTAACAACGAGCAGTACTTC
CASSGTNNEQYF
>many|TRBD1|TRBV12-3/TRBV12-4|TRBJ2-7
TGTGCCAGCAGTCCCGAGGCCGGACAGGGATCCTACGAGCAGTACTTC
CASSPEAGQGSYEQYF
>many|TRBD2|TRBV28|TRBJ2-7
TGTGCCAGCGGGACTAGCGGCTACGAGCAGTACTTC
CASGTSGYEQYF
>.|TRBD1|TRBV5-1|TRBJ1-1
TGCGCCAGCAGCTTACCCCTTAACCCGGGACAGGGACGGACTGAAGCTTTCTTT
CASSLPLNPGQGRTEAFF
>many|TRBD1|TRBV19|TRBJ1-2
TGTGCCAGTAGTGAATTCAGGGGGAACTATGGCTACACCTTC
CASSEFRGNYGYTF
>.|.|TRBV12-3/TRBV12-4|TRBJ1-2
TGTGCCAGCAGTTTAGGGGGGTCTGCTAACTATGGCTACACCTTC
CASSLGGSANYGYTF
>.|.|TRBV5-1|TRBJ2-5
TGCGCCAGCAGCTGGAAGGTGGGGGAGACCCAGTACTTC
CASSWKVGETQYF
>many|.|TRBV20-1|TRBJ2-5
TGCAGTGCTAGAGGGGGCGCTTGGGAGACCCAGTACTTC
CSARGGAWETQYF
>many|.|TRBV4-3|TRBJ2-1
TGCGCCAGCAGCCCAAGGGGGACGGGGTCCTACAATGAGCAGTTCTTC
CASSPRGTGSYNEQFF
>many|.|TRBV7-2|TRBJ1-2
TGTGCCAGCAGCTCCATGGCCGGGGGCGCAGCTTTCTATGGCTACACCTTC
CASSSMAGGAAFYGYTF
>few|.|TRBV5-8|TRBJ2-6
TGTGCCAGCAGGCACTCTGGGGCCAACGTCCTGACTTTC
CASRHSGANVLTF
>.|TRBD2|TRBV11-2|TRBJ2-1
TGTGCCAGCAGCTCCCGACTAGCGGGAGGGCCGAATGAGCAGTTCTTC
CASSSRLAGGPNEQFF
>.|.|TRBV4-3|TRBJ2-5
TGCGCCAGCAGCCAAGAGGCCCGAACCCAAGAGACCCAGTACTTC
CASSQEARTQETQYF
>many|TRBD1|TRBV18|TRBJ1-6
TGTGCCAGCTCACCACCTGGGACAGGGGTCAATTCACCCCTCCACTTT
CASSPPGTGVNSPLHF
>many|TRBD2|TRBV12-3/TRBV12-4|TRBJ2-7
TGTGCCAGCAGTTTAATGGGGACTAGCGGGACCGAGCAGTACTTC
CASSLMGTSGTEQYF
>many|.|TRBV10-3|TRBJ1-5
TGTGCCATCAGTGAGTCGTCGGGTTACCAGCCCCAGCATTTT
CAISESSGYQPQHF
>many|TRBD2|TRBV20-1|TRBJ2-1
TGCAGTGCTTGGCTAGCGGGGAATTACAATGAGCAGTTCTTC
CSAWLAGNYNEQFF